This TCR beta chain was obtained from a study of blood T cell repertoires in COVID-19. Study details: The United States, Italy and Spain provided the acute and convalescent COVID-19 samples.

The CDR3 totals 20 residues. The germline gives CDR1 MNHEY, CDR2 SMNVEV (reference sequence). J gave up 0 bases and V 5 bases, and 19 bases lay outside the gene matches. In the study's own analysis: Reference gene primer amplification yielded estimated nucleated cell counts. Generated by immunoSEQ multiplex PCR, the TCRdb table keeps only in-frame clones and is missing some. Clonal size and the V and J genes are those of that table, whereas D and trimming came from the DNA. The data hold 230,000 or so clones, with approximately 84% observed a single time. Cohort 3 recovery required two negative PCRs, clearance, or symptom resolution.

The chain combines TRBV27 with TRBJ2-1, with 7 positions matching TRBD1. The receptor comes from a man between 45 and 60 years old who had recovered from COVID-19. Sequences were obtained from PBMCs or T cells enriched from blood (not recorded which). This CDR3 is CASSPQPRQGPTSSYNEQFF. CDR3 coding DNA: TGTGCCAGCAGTCCCCAACCACGACAGGGTCCAACTAGCTCCTACAATGAGCAGTTCTTC.